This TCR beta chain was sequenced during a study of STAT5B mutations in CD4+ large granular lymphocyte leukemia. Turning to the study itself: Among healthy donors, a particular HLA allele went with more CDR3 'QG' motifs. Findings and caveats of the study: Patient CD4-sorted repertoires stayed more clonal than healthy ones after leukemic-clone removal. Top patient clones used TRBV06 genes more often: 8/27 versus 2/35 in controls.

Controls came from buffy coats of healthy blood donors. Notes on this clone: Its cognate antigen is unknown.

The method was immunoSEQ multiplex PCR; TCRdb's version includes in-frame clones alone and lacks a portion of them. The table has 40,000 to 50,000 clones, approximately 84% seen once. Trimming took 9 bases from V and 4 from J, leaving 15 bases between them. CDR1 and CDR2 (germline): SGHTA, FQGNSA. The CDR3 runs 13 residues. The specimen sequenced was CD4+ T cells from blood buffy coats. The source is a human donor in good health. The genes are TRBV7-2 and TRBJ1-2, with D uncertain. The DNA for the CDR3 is TGTGCCAGTGGATCTAGGTCCAGCTATGGCTACACCTTC. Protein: CASGSRSSYGYTF. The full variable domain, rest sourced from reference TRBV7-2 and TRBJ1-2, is GAGVSQSPSNKVTEKGKDVELRCDPISGHTALYWYRQSLGQGLEFLIYFQGNSAPDKSGLPSDRFSAERTGGSVSTLTIQRTQQEDSAVYLCASGSRSSYGYTFGSGTRLTVV.